This note documents a single T cell receptor beta chain sequence. Its target is not known. V lost 0 bases, J lost 3 bases, and 1 base stayed unmatched. Germline-derived CDR1 and CDR2 are MNHNY and SVGAGI (reference sequence). This CDR3 region has 14 residues. The data were obtained in a study of cytomegalovirus exposure and HLA in healthy donors. PCR used 60 Vbeta primers and 13 Jbeta primers. In the authors' methods: Roughly 11 million shared chains were among the about 80 million unique TCR beta chains that a later analysis counted. Clones were read by immunoSEQ multiplex PCR, and TCRdb kept only the in-frame ones, dropping some. That table supplies the V and J calls and clone size; D and trimming were determined from the DNA. The sample consists of 150,000 to 200,000 clones, roughly 85% of them appearing once. Findings of the study overall: An Asian-associated ancestry cluster reportedly showed fewer N-insertions than the approximately 620-donor mean in a later analysis.

The V and J genes are TRBV6-6 and TRBJ2-5; TRBD2 matches at 7 bases. Sequencing was performed on PBMCs. The source is a man aged 18 to 30 in good health and CMV-seropositive. The CDR3 region has the DNA TGTGCCAGCAGTTACTCTGGACTAGAAGAGACCCAGTACTTC. It translates to CASSYSGLEETQYF.